The T cell receptor (beta chain) under discussion was sequenced for a study of T cells after yellow fever vaccination. Study-level findings and limits: The secondary response was weaker, and its peak arrived faster, on day 5 versus 15.

Using its own MiXCR run on the 5' RACE reads, TCRdb lists one record per CDR3 protein. The sample shows 250,000 to 300,000 distinct CDR3 sequences, around 13% of them seen only once. Looked up from germline, CDR1 is DFQATT and CDR2 is SNEGSKA (reference sequence). V lost 5 bases, J lost 5 bases, and 3 bases stayed unmatched. The CDR3 loop spans 13 amino acids. On this clonotype itself: Its antigen is currently unknown.

The sequenced sample was CD4+ T cells sorted from PBMCs, obtained 45 days after the yellow fever booster vaccination. The receptor was isolated from a man in his thirties or forties who received the YFV17D yellow fever vaccine. The chain uses TRBV20-1 and TRBJ2-1; 10 bases fit TRBD1. The CDR3 spells CSADRGRDNEQFF. DNA for the CDR3: TGCAGTGCTGACAGGGGGCGAGACAATGAGCAGTTCTTC.